These 9 T cell receptor beta chains were all obtained from the same sample, sequenced in a study of PD-1 blockade in classical Hodgkin lymphoma. Repertoires were generated with immunoSEQ multiplex PCR, while TCRdb's copy carries only in-frame clones and drops some. The table lists about 46,000 clones, about 73% of them singletons. All patients relapsed after autologous stem cell transplantation, and brentuximab vedotin exposure varied. This material consisted of peripheral blood mononuclear cells (PBMCs), taken at baseline. These receptors all stem from a human donor with classical Hodgkin lymphoma.

There are a few counts of this clone. The V and J genes are TRBV10-2 and TRBJ1-5; possible D gene TRBD1, 5 bases. Germline CDR1 WSHSY, CDR2 SAAADI. Trimming removed 2 bases at V and 7 bases at J, with 15 bases between. The length of the CDR3 is 15 residues. The CDR3 loop reads CASSETGLLGQPQHF. The CDR3 region has the DNA TGCGCCAGCAGTGAGACGGGACTGCTCGGCCAGCCCCAGCATTTT.

The chain is built from TRBV30 and TRBJ2-7; D not certain. Trimming took off 2 bases at V and 6 bases at J, with 8 bases between the two ends. Germline CDR1 GTSNPN, CDR2 SVGIG (reference sequence). This CDR3 is 11 amino acids long. The CDR3 here is CAWSLLREQYF. The CDR3 DNA sequence: TGTGCCTGGAGTTTACTTCGCGAGCAGTACTTC. Full variable domain (missing parts from reference TRBV30 and TRBJ2-7): SQTIHQWPATLVQPVGSPLSLECTVEGTSNPNLYWYRQAAGRGLQLLFYSVGIGQISSEVPQNLSASRPQDRQFILSSKKLLLSDSGFYLCAWSLLREQYFGPGTRLTVT.

V and J are TRBV29-1 and TRBJ2-3; TRBD1 might be the D (5 bases). This CDR3 spans 14 amino acids. The germline CDR1 and CDR2 sequences are SQVTM and ANQGSEA. V was shortened by 4 bases and J by 1 base, with 12 bases between the two germline ends. This CDR3 reads CSVGAGLGTDTQYF. The CDR3 DNA sequence: TGCAGCGTTGGGGCAGGGCTTGGCACAGATACGCAGTATTTT.

This chain joins TRBV11-2 and TRBJ2-7; 7 bases match TRBD2. The V and J ends lost 3 bases and 3 bases, in that order; junction bases with no gene match: 8. Germline V gene lookup returns CDR1 SGHAT and CDR2 FQNNGV. The CDR3 has 15 residues. The chain's CDR3 is CASSFAGVQGYEQYF. DNA for the CDR3: TGTGCCAGCAGCTTCGCGGGGGTTCAGGGCTACGAGCAGTACTTC.

This clone was detected only a few times. Written as DNA, the CDR3 is TGTGCCAGCAGCTCCCAACATGGCGGGAACACTGAAGCTTTCTTT. Its protein is CASSSQHGGNTEAFF. This rearrangement joins TRBV13 to TRBJ1-1; D call uncertain. V shed 4 bases and J shed 1 base, with 13 bases lying between them. The CDR3 has 15 residues. The germline gives CDR1 PRHDT, CDR2 FYEKMQ (reference sequence).

The chain carries TRBV9 and TRBJ2-1, with D possibly TRBD2 on 8 matching bases. The CDR3 runs 15 residues. V lost 4 bases, J lost 5 bases, and 16 bases lay in between. Germline values: CDR1 SGDLS, CDR2 YYNGEE. CDR3 protein: CASSPGGSGNNEQFF. The CDR3 bases are TGTGCCAGCAGCCCAGGGGGTAGCGGGAACAATGAGCAGTTCTTC.

This clone has only a few counts. J is TRBJ2-5 and V is TRBV7-6, with TRBD1 matching 7 bases. V gave up 2 bases and J gave up 3 bases; unmatched junction bases: 6. The CDR3 is made up of 15 amino acids. The germline V gene encodes CDR1 SGHVS and CDR2 FNYEAQ. CDR3 loop: CASSLRWDSEETQYF. The DNA of the CDR3 is TGTGCCAGCAGCTTACGCTGGGACAGTGAAGAGACCCAGTACTTC.

This rearrangement joins TRBV19 to TRBJ1-5; 7 bases map to TRBD1. V was clipped by 10 bases and J by 3 bases; unmatched bases: 6. Germline V gene sequence: CDR1 LNHDA, CDR2 SQIVND (reference sequence). The CDR3 spans 13 residues. CDR3 nucleotide sequence: TGTGCCACTAGGGACAGTCCCAATCAGCCCCAGCATTTT. This encodes CATRDSPNQPQHF.

By its share, this clone is medium-sized. This sequence joins TRBV11-2 and TRBJ2-7; 9 bases line up with TRBD1. The germline gives CDR1 SGHAT, CDR2 FQNNGV. The CDR3 is made up of 14 amino acids. Germline trimming cut 3 bases from V and 3 bases from J; bases unmatched to any gene: 3. Written as DNA, the CDR3 is TGTGCCAGCAGCTTCGGGACAGGGAACTACGAGCAGTACTTC. This sequence encodes CASSFGTGNYEQYF.